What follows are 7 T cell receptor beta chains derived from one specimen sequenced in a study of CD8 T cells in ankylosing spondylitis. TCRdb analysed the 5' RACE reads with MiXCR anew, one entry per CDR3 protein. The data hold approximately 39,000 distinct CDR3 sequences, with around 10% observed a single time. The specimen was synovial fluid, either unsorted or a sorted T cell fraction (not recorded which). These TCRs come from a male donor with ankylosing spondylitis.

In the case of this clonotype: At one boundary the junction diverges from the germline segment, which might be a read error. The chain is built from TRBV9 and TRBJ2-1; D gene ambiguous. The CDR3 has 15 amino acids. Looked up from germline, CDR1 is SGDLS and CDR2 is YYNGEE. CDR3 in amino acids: CASSVGGFSYNEHFF. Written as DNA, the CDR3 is TGTGCCAGCAGCGTAGGTGGCTTCTCCTACAATGAGCATTTCTTC.

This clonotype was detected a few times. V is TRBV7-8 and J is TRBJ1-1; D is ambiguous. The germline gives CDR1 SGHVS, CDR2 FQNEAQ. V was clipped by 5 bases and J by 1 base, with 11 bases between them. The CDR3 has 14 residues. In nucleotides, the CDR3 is TGTGCCAGCAGCATAGACTCTCGGAACACTGAAGCTTTCTTT. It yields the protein CASSIDSRNTEAFF.

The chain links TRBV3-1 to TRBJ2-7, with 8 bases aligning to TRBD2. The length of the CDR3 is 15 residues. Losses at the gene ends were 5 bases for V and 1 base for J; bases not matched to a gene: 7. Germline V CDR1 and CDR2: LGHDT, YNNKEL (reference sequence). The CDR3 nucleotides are TGTGCCAGCAGCAGAGCGGGAGACGGATCCTACGAGCAGTACTTC. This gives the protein CASSRAGDGSYEQYF.

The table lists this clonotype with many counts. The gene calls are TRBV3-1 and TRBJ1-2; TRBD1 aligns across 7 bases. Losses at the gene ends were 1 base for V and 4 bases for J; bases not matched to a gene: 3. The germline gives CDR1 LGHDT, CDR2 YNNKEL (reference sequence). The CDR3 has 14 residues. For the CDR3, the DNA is TGTGCCAGCAGCCAAGGTGGGACAGCCTATGGCTACACCTTC. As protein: CASSQGGTAYGYTF.

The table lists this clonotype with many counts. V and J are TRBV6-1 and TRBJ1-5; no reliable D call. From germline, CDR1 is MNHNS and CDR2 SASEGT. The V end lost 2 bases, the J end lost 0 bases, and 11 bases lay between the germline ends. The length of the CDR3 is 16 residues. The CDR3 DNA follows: TGTGCCAGCAGTGAAAGGGCAGACTATAGCAATCAGCCCCAGCATTTT. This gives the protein CASSERADYSNQPQHF.

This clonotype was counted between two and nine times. CDR3 DNA sequence: TGTGCCAGCAGTTTAGCTGCAGGGGGCGTGGGGGCCAACGTCCTGACTTTC. This translates into CASSLAAGGVGANVLTF. The rearrangement joins TRBV28 to TRBJ2-6, with TRBD1 matching over 8 bases. The CDR3 covers 17 residues. V shed 2 bases and J 4 bases; nucleotides not matched to a gene: 7. Germline CDR1 is MDHEN and CDR2 is SYDVKM. Together with reference TRBV28 and TRBJ2-6, the CDR3 gives the full variable domain: DVKVTQSSRYLVKRTGEKVFLECVQDMDHENMFWYRQDPGLGLRLIYFSYDVKMKEKGDIPEGYSVSREKKERFSLILESASTNQTSMYLCASSLAAGGVGANVLTFGAGSRLTVL.

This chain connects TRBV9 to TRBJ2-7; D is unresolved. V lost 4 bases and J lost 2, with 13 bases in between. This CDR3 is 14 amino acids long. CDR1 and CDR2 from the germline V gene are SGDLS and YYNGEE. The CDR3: CASSPRGFAYEQYF. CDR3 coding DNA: TGTGCCAGCAGCCCCCGAGGTTTTGCCTACGAGCAGTACTTC.